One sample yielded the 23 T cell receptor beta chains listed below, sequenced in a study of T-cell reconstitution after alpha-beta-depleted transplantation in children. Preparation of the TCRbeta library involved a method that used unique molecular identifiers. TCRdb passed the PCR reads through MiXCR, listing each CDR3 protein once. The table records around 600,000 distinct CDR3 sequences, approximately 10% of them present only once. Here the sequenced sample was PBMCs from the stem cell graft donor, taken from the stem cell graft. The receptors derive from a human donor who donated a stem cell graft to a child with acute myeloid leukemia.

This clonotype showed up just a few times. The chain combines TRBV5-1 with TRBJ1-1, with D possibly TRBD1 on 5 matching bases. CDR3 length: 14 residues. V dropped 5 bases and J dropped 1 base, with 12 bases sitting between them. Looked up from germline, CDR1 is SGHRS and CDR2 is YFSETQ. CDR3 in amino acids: CASSERGQNTEAFF. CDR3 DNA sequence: TGCGCCAGCAGTGAGAGGGGCCAGAACACTGAAGCTTTCTTT.

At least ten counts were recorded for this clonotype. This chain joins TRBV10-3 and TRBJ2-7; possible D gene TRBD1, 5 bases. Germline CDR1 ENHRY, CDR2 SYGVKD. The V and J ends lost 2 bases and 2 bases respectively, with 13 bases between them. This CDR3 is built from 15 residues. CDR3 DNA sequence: TGTGCCATCAGTGAGCCGCAGGGCTTGCCCTACGAGCAGTACTTC. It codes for CAISEPQGLPYEQYF.

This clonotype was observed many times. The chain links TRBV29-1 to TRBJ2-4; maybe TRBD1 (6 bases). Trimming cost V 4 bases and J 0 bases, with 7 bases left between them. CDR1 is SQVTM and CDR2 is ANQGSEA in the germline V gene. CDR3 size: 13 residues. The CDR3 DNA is TGCAGCGTTGGACAGGTAGCCAAAAACATTCAGTACTTC. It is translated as CSVGQVAKNIQYF.

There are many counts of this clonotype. The CDR3 is CASSKDRANTEAFF. CDR3 sequence (DNA): TGTGCCAGCAGCAAAGACAGGGCGAACACTGAAGCTTTCTTT. This sequence joins TRBV7-2 and TRBJ1-1, with 7 bases lining up with TRBD1. CDR1 and CDR2 (germline): SGHTA, FQGNSA. The CDR3 covers 14 residues. Trimming at V came to 5 bases and at J to 1 base, leaving 4 bases not matched to a gene. The full variable domain, completed using reference TRBV7-2 and TRBJ1-1, is GAGVSQSPSNKVTEKGKDVELRCDPISGHTALYWYRQSLGQGLEFLIYFQGNSAPDKSGLPSDRFSAERTGGSVSTLTIQRTQQEDSAVYLCASSKDRANTEAFFGQGTRLTVV.

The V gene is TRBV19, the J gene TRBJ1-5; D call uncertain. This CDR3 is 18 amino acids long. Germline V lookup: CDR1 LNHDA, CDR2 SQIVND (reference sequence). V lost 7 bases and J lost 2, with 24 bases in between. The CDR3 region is CASTLRQRTSPGNQPQHF. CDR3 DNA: TGTGCCAGTACCCTTAGGCAGAGAACCTCCCCGGGCAATCAGCCCCAGCATTTT.

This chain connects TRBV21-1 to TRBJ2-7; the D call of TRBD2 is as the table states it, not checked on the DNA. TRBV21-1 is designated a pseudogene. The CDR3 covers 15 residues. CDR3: CASGGAGGLIYEQYF. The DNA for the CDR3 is TGTGCCAGCGGGGGGGCGGGAGGCCTAATCTACGAGCAGTACTTC.

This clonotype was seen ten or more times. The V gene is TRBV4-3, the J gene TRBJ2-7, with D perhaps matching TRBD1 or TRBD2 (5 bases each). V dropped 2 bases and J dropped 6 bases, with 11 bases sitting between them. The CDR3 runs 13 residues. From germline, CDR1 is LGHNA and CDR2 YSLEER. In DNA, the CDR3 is TGCGCCAGCAGCCAAACAGGCCGGGGCGAGCAGTACTTC. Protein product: CASSQTGRGEQYF.

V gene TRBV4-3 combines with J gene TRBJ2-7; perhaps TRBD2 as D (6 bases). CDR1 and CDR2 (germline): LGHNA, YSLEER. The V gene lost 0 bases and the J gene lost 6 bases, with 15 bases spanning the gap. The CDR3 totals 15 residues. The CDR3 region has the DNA TGCGCCAGCAGCCAAGATAGGGGAGGCGGCGGCGAGCAGTACTTC. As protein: CASSQDRGGGGEQYF.

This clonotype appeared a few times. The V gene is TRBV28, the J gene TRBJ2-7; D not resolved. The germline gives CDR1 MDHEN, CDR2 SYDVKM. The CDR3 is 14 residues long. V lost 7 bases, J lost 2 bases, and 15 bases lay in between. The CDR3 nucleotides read TGTGCCAGCAAAACCTCAGAGGTTCCCTACGAGCAGTACTTC. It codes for CASKTSEVPYEQYF. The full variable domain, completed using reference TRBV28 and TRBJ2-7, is DVKVTQSSRYLVKRTGEKVFLECVQDMDHENMFWYRQDPGLGLRLIYFSYDVKMKEKGDIPEGYSVSREKKERFSLILESASTNQTSMYLCASKTSEVPYEQYFGPGTRLTVT.

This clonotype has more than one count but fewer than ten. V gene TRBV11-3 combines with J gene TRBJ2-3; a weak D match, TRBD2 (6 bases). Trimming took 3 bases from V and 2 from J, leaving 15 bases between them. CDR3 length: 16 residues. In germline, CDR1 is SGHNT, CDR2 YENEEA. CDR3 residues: CASSFAGQAVTDTQYF. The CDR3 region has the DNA TGTGCCAGCAGCTTCGCGGGGCAGGCCGTCACAGATACGCAGTATTTT.

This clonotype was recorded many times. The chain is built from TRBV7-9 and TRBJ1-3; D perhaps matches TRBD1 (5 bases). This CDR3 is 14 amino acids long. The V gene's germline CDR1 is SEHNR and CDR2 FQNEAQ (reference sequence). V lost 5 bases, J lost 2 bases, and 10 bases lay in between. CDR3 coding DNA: TGTGCCAGCAGCGGAGGGGAAACTGGAAACACCATATATTTT. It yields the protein CASSGGETGNTIYF. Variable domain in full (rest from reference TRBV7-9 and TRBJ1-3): DTGVSQNPRHKITKRGQNVTFRCDPISEHNRLYWYRQTLGQGPEFLTYFQNEAQLEKSRLLSDRFSAERPKGSFSTLEIQRTEQGDSAMYLCASSGGETGNTIYFGEGSWLTVV.

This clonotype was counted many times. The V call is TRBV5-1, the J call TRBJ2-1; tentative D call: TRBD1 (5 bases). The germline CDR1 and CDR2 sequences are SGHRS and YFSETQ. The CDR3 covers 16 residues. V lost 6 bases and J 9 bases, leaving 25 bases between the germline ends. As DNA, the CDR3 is TGCGCCAGCACCGCCCACCCAGGGTCCCCCCCGACTGAGCAGTTCTTC. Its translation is CASTAHPGSPPTEQFF.

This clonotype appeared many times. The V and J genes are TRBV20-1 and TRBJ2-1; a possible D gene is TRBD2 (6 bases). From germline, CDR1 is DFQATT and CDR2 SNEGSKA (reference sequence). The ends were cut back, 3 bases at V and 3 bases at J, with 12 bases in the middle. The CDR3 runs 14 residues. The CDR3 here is CSASSRGIYNEQFF. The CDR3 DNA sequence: TGCAGTGCTAGCTCGCGGGGTATCTACAATGAGCAGTTCTTC.

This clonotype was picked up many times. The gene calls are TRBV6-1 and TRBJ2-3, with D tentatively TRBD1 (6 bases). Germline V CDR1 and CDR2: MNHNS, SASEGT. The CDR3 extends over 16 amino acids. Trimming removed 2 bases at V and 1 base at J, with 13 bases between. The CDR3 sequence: CASSEPRQARTDTQYF. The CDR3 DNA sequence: TGTGCCAGCAGTGAACCCAGACAGGCCCGCACAGATACGCAGTATTTT.

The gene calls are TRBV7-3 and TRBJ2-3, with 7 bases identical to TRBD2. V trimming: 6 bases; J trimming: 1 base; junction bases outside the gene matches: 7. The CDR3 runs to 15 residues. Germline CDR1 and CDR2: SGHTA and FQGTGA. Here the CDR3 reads CASSTGLVGTDTQYF. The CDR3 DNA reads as TGTGCCAGCAGTACTGGACTAGTCGGCACAGATACGCAGTATTTT.

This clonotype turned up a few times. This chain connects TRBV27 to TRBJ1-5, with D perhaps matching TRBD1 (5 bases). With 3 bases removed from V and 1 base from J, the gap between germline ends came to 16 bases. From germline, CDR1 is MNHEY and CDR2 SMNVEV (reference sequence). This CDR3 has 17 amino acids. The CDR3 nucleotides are TGTGCCAGCAGTTTGTGGGGGGTTCTGGGGAGCAATCAGCCCCAGCATTTT. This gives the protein CASSLWGVLGSNQPQHF.

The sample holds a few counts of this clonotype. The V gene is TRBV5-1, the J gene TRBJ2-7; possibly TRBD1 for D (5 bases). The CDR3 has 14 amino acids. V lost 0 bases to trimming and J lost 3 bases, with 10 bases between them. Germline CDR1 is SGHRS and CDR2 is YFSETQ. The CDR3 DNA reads TGCGCCAGCAGCTTGGCCCTTACAGGCTACGAGCAGTACTTC. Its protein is CASSLALTGYEQYF.

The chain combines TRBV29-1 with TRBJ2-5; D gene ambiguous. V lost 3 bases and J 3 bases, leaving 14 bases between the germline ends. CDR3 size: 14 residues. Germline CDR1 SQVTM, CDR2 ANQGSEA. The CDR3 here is CSVEGQLTKETQYF. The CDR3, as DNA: TGCAGCGTTGAGGGCCAGCTCACTAAAGAGACCCAGTACTTC.

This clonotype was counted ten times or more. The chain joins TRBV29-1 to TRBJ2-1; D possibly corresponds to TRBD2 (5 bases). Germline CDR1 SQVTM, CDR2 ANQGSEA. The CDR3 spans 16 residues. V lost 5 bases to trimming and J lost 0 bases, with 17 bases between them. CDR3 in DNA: TGCAGCGTTTCGGAGGTCTTACAGACCTCCTACAATGAGCAGTTCTTC. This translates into CSVSEVLQTSYNEQFF.

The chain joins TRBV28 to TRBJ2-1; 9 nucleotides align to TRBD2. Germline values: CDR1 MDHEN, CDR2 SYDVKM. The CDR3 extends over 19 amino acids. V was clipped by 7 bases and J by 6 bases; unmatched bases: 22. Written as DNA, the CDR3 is TGTGCCAGCACCTACCCTGCGGGCGGGAGGGCCATTTCTGGCAATGAGCAGTTCTTC. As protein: CASTYPAGGRAISGNEQFF.

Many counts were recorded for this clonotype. CDR3 nucleotide sequence: TGTGCCAGCAGCTTAGCGCAGGGGACAAACACAGATACGCAGTATTTT. It specifies CASSLAQGTNTDTQYF. The chain carries TRBV7-2 and TRBJ2-3, with a weak D call TRBD1 (6 bases). The CDR3 is 16 amino acids. Per the germline V gene, CDR1 is SGHTA and CDR2 is FQGNSA. The V end lost 0 bases, the J end lost 2 bases, and 12 bases lay between the germline ends. The whole variable domain, filled in from reference TRBV7-2 and TRBJ2-3, reads GAGVSQSPSNKVTEKGKDVELRCDPISGHTALYWYRQSLGQGLEFLIYFQGNSAPDKSGLPSDRFSAERTGGSVSTLTIQRTQQEDSAVYLCASSLAQGTNTDTQYFGPGTRLTVL.

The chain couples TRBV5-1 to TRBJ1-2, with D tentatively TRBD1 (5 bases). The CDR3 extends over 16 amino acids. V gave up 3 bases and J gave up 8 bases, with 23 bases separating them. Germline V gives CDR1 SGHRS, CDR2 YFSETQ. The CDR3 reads CASSYDGVRALGGYTF. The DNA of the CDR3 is TGCGCCAGCAGCTACGATGGTGTCAGGGCACTTGGAGGCTACACCTTC.

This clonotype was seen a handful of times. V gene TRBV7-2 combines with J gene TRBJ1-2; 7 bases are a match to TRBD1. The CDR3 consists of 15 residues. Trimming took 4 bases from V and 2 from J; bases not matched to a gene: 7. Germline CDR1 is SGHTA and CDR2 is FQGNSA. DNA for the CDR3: TGTGCCAGCAGCTCGCTAGGGACAGCGAACTATGGCTACACCTTC. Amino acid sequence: CASSSLGTANYGYTF.